These 23 T cell receptor beta chains were all obtained from the same sample, sequenced in a study of OX40 agonist ivuxolimab in advanced cancers. The protocol was immunoSEQ multiplex PCR, while the TCRdb copy is restricted to in-frame clones and leaves out a portion. The profile shows tens of thousands of clones, approximately 82% of them singletons. Sample: CD4+ or CD8+ T cells sorted from blood, taken in a trial of the OX40 agonist ivuxolimab. The receptors shown here come from an adult with an advanced solid tumor such as melanoma, head and neck, liver or kidney cancer.

This clone was seen a handful of times. The genes are TRBV27 and TRBJ2-7; maybe TRBD2 (6 bases). The V and J ends lost 5 bases and 5 bases respectively, with 19 bases between them. Germline CDR1 reads MNHEY; CDR2 reads SMNVEV (reference sequence). CDR3 length: 15 residues. Here the CDR3 reads CASSLSGATFDEQYF. Here the CDR3 DNA reads TGTGCCAGCAGTCTTAGCGGAGCCACTTTTGACGAGCAGTACTTC.

CDR3 region: CASSPLAMLRVPIDTQYF. CDR3 DNA: TGTGCCAGCAGTCCGTTAGCAATGCTAAGAGTTCCAATAGATACGCAGTATTTT. The chain links TRBV27 to TRBJ2-3; D not certain. Trimming shortened V by 5 bases and J by 5 bases, and 26 bases separated the two germline ends. CDR3 size: 18 residues. The germline V gene encodes CDR1 MNHEY and CDR2 SMNVEV (reference sequence).

The CDR3 DNA reads TGTGCCAGCAGTTACTCCCGCCTGGGGGATGGCTACACCTTC. Translating it yields CASSYSRLGDGYTF. The gene calls are TRBV6-5 and TRBJ1-2, with a tentative D call TRBD1 (5 bases). CDR1 and CDR2 from the germline V gene are MNHEY and SVGAGI. Trimming took off 0 bases at V and 6 bases at J, with 11 bases between the two ends. The CDR3 sequence is 14 residues long.

The chain recombines TRBV6-4 with TRBJ2-2; TRBD1 is a possible D gene (5 bases). Trimming took 7 bases from V and 1 from J, leaving 10 bases between them. This CDR3 region has 14 residues. Per the germline V gene, CDR1 is MRHNA and CDR2 is SNTAGT. CDR3 residues: CASKKGMNTGELFF. The DNA of the CDR3 is TGTGCCAGCAAGAAGGGGATGAACACCGGGGAGCTGTTTTTT.

This clone was seen more than once but under ten times. The rearrangement joins TRBV5-4 to TRBJ1-6; 9 positions match TRBD1. The length of the CDR3 is 15 residues. CDR1 and CDR2 from the germline V gene are SGHNT and YYREEE (reference sequence). J gave up 6 bases and V 2 bases, and 3 bases lay outside the gene matches. CDR3 in DNA: TGTGCCAGCAGCTTTAGACAGGGGGGTAATTCACCCCTCCACTTT. Amino acid sequence: CASSFRQGGNSPLHF.

The chain joins TRBV5-1 to TRBJ2-7; 10 nucleotides match TRBD2. CDR3 length: 17 amino acids. Germline V gene sequence: CDR1 SGHRS, CDR2 YFSETQ. Germline trimming cut 5 bases from V and 2 bases from J; bases unmatched to any gene: 13. CDR3: CASSRGGLAGETYEQYF. CDR3 DNA sequence: TGCGCCAGCAGTCGTGGGGGTCTAGCGGGAGAAACCTACGAGCAGTACTTC.

The rearrangement links TRBV5-1 to TRBJ2-3; D is possibly TRBD1 (6 bases). The CDR3 has 14 residues. V shed 2 bases and J shed 5 bases, with 12 bases lying between them. Per the germline V gene, CDR1 is SGHRS and CDR2 is YFSETQ. The CDR3 sequence: CASSFPQGVDTQYF. The CDR3, as DNA: TGCGCCAGCAGCTTTCCACAGGGCGTAGATACGCAGTATTTT. Full variable domain (remainder filled in from reference TRBV5-1 and TRBJ2-3): KAGVTQTPRYLIKTRGQQVTLSCSPISGHRSVSWYQQTPGQGLQFLFEYFSETQRNKGNFPGRFSGRQFSNSRSEMNVSTLELGDSALYLCASSFPQGVDTQYFGPGTRLTVL.

This sequence joins TRBV6-6 and TRBJ1-2; D call uncertain. The CDR3 is 13 residues long. Per the germline V gene, CDR1 is MNHNY and CDR2 is SVGAGI (reference sequence). Deletions cut 2 bases from V and 0 bases from J, with 4 bases between. The CDR3 DNA reads as TGTGCCAGCAGTTACGCAGCTAACTATGGCTACACCTTC. Translated: CASSYAANYGYTF.

The chain is built from TRBV5-1 and TRBJ1-4; D is unresolved. CDR3 size: 15 residues. Germline CDR1 is SGHRS and CDR2 is YFSETQ. The germline V and J ends were trimmed by 6 bases and 6 bases, with 18 bases remaining between them. CDR3 in DNA: TGCGCCAGCACCCCGGCCGGGTCCTCGGATGAAAAACTGTTTTTT. It specifies CASTPAGSSDEKLFF.

The chain combines TRBV6-1 with TRBJ1-5; possibly TRBD1 for D (5 bases). Trimming shortened V by 1 base and J by 1 base, and 5 bases separated the two germline ends. CDR1 is MNHNS, CDR2 SASEGT, per germline. CDR3 length: 14 residues. CDR3: CASSEGTSNQPQHF. The CDR3 DNA is TGTGCCAGCAGTGAAGGGACAAGCAATCAGCCCCAGCATTTT.

The chain links TRBV13 to TRBJ2-3; TRBD2 agrees at 13 bases. With 1 base clipped from V and 2 bases from J, the junction kept 12 bases outside the gene matches. From germline, CDR1 is PRHDT and CDR2 FYEKMQ (reference sequence). The CDR3 has 20 amino acids. CDR3 loop: CASSLVPTSGRSYSTDTQYF. Written as DNA, the CDR3 is TGTGCCAGCAGCTTAGTCCCGACTAGCGGGAGGTCGTATTCCACAGATACGCAGTATTTT. Drawing the rest from reference TRBV13 and TRBJ2-3, the complete variable domain is AAGVIQSPRHLIKEKRETATLKCYPIPRHDTVYWYQQGPGQDPQFLISFYEKMQSDKGSIPDRFSAQQFSDYHSELNMSSLELGDSALYFCASSLVPTSGRSYSTDTQYFGPGTRLTVL.

V gene TRBV4-3 combines with J gene TRBJ2-5; possible D gene TRBD2, 7 bases. The V and J ends lost 2 bases and 7 bases respectively, with 14 bases between them. The CDR3 consists of 14 residues. The V gene's germline CDR1 is LGHNA and CDR2 YSLEER. The CDR3 region has the DNA TGCGCCAGCAGCCAACAAGGGGGGGACGGGACCCAGTACTTC. It is translated as CASSQQGGDGTQYF.

J is TRBJ2-7 and V is TRBV7-2, with TRBD2 identical over 8 bases. This CDR3 is 16 amino acids long. V shed 3 bases and J 1 base; nucleotides not matched to a gene: 8. The germline V gene has CDR1 SGHTA and CDR2 FQGNSA. CDR3 in amino acids: CASSFPPGGNSYEQYF. For the CDR3, the DNA is TGTGCCAGCAGCTTCCCCCCGGGAGGGAATTCCTACGAGCAGTACTTC.

The chain employs TRBV19 and TRBJ2-7, with D maybe TRBD1 (6 bases). V was cut by 3 bases and J by 4 bases, with 16 bases left in between. The CDR3 loop spans 15 amino acids. From germline, CDR1 is LNHDA and CDR2 SQIVND (reference sequence). The CDR3 sequence is CASSIGRGHLYEQYF. DNA of the CDR3: TGTGCCAGTAGTATTGGTCGGGGACACCTTTACGAGCAGTACTTC.

J is TRBJ1-3 and V is TRBV9, with TRBD1 as a possible D gene (6 bases). The CDR3 loop spans 16 amino acids. V dropped 0 bases and J dropped 0 bases, with 10 bases sitting between them. Germline V gives CDR1 SGDLS, CDR2 YYNGEE. Here the CDR3 DNA reads TGTGCCAGCAGCGTAGTGGGACAAAGCTCTGGAAACACCATATATTTT. Amino acid sequence: CASSVVGQSSGNTIYF.

The V and J genes are TRBV19 and TRBJ2-1, with a tentative D call TRBD1 (6 bases). The CDR3 spans 13 residues. Germline loops: CDR1 LNHDA, CDR2 SQIVND (reference sequence). The V end was cut by 7 bases, the J end by 11 bases, with 18 bases between. In DNA, the CDR3 is TGTGCCAGTAACCAACTCGGGACACCCCAGCAGTTCTTC. Its protein product is CASNQLGTPQQFF.

The V gene is TRBV11-2, the J gene TRBJ2-3; D is perhaps TRBD1 (6 bases). V dropped 2 bases and J dropped 4 bases, with 16 bases sitting between them. This CDR3 is built from 16 residues. Germline values: CDR1 SGHAT, CDR2 FQNNGV. DNA of the CDR3: TGTGCCAGCAGCTTAAAACAACAGGGAGACCCAGATACGCAGTATTTT. Translation gives CASSLKQQGDPDTQYF.

This chain links TRBV27 with TRBJ1-4; 8 nucleotides match TRBD1. Germline CDR1 MNHEY, CDR2 SMNVEV (reference sequence). This CDR3 is 14 amino acids long. Trimming at V came to 3 bases and at J to 7 bases, leaving 4 bases not matched to a gene. The DNA for the CDR3 is TGTGCCAGCAGTTTTTCAGGGGGCGTTGAAAAACTGTTTTTT. As protein: CASSFSGGVEKLFF. Filled out from reference TRBV27 and TRBJ1-4, the complete variable domain reads EAQVTQNPRYLITVTGKKLTVTCSQNMNHEYMSWYRQDPGLGLRQIYYSMNVEVTDKGDVPEGYKVSRKEKRNFPLILESPSPNQTSLYFCASSFSGGVEKLFFGSGTQLSVL.

This clone occurred a few times. CDR3 nucleotide sequence: TGTGCCAGCAGCGTAGAGCCTAACTCCCTCTACGAGCAGTACTTC. Translation: CASSVEPNSLYEQYF. V usage is TRBV9 and J usage is TRBJ2-7, with unresolved D. CDR1 is SGDLS, CDR2 YYNGEE, per germline. The CDR3 contains 15 residues. With 0 bases removed from V and 3 bases from J, the gap between germline ends came to 13 bases.

J is TRBJ2-1 and V is TRBV25-1, with 7 nucleotides matching TRBD1. Germline V lookup: CDR1 MGHDK, CDR2 SYGVNS. The CDR3 spans 15 residues. The J segment lost 2 bases and the V segment lost 7 bases, leaving 8 bases of the junction unmatched. The DNA for the CDR3 is TGTGCCAGCACCCACCGACAGGGAGCCTACAATGAGCAGTTCTTC. Its translation: CASTHRQGAYNEQFF.

V usage is TRBV15 and J usage is TRBJ2-7; D is tentatively TRBD1 or TRBD2 (6 bases each). This CDR3 spans 15 amino acids. CDR1 and CDR2 from the germline V gene are LNHNV and YYDKDF (reference sequence). Trimming pared 3 bases from V and 7 bases from J, leaving 19 bases between. The CDR3 nucleotides read TGTGCCACCAGCAGCCGACAACAGGGACTCGGGGAGCAGTACTTC. As protein: CATSSRQQGLGEQYF.

The chain recombines TRBV19 with TRBJ2-7; 10 bases fit TRBD2. Per germline, CDR1 LNHDA and CDR2 SQIVND (reference sequence). CDR3 length: 15 amino acids. V was clipped by 3 bases and J by 3 bases; unmatched bases: 5. CDR3 sequence reads: CASSIKREGGYEQYF. The CDR3 coding sequence is TGTGCCAGTAGTATTAAGCGGGAGGGTGGCTACGAGCAGTACTTC. The whole variable domain, remainder taken from reference TRBV19 and TRBJ2-7, is DGGITQSPKYLFRKEGQNVTLSCEQNLNHDAMYWYRQDPGQGLRLIYYSQIVNDFQKGDIAEGYSVSREKKESFPLTVTSAQKNPTAFYLCASSIKREGGYEQYFGPGTRLTVT.

This sequence joins TRBV27 and TRBJ1-2; D unclear. The CDR3 sequence is 15 residues long. With 4 bases removed from V and 4 bases from J, the gap between germline ends came to 16 bases. Germline V gene data show CDR1 as MNHEY and CDR2 as SMNVEV (reference sequence). DNA of the CDR3: TGTGCCAGCAGTTCAGCGGGCGCGGCGGGCTATGGCTACACCTTC. As protein: CASSSAGAAGYGYTF.